One and the same sample provided the 27 T cell receptor beta chains below, sequenced in a study of blood T cell repertoires in COVID-19. Generated by immunoSEQ multiplex PCR, the TCRdb table keeps only in-frame clones and is missing some. The sample records approximately 200,000 clones, roughly 87% being singletons. The sequenced sample was PBMCs or T cells enriched from blood (not recorded which). These receptors originate from a woman aged 35 to 49 with acute COVID-19.

This rearrangement joins TRBV13 to TRBJ2-1, with 7 bases matching TRBD2. The V gene end was trimmed by 4 bases and the J gene end by 7 bases; junction bases not matched to a gene: 13. The germline gives CDR1 PRHDT, CDR2 FYEKMQ (reference sequence). The CDR3 has 16 amino acids. The CDR3 loop is CASSSRTRALGNEQFF. DNA for the CDR3: TGTGCCAGCAGCTCCAGGACTAGAGCCCTTGGGAATGAGCAGTTCTTC.

The chain links TRBV5-6 to TRBJ2-2; D possibly corresponds to TRBD2 (5 bases). Germline V gives CDR1 SGHDT, CDR2 YYEEEE. V lost 1 base, J lost 6 bases, and 13 bases lay in between. CDR3 size: 15 residues. The CDR3 is CASSLPSLGAGELFF. The CDR3, as DNA: TGTGCCAGCAGCTTGCCGAGCCTCGGGGCCGGGGAGCTGTTTTTT.

This chain joins TRBV10-3 and TRBJ1-1, with 7 bases lining up with TRBD1. This CDR3 is built from 13 residues. Germline CDR1 ENHRY, CDR2 SYGVKD. V gave up 6 bases and J gave up 5 bases; unmatched junction bases: 6. The CDR3 here is CAIRQGVGTEAFF. Here the CDR3 DNA reads TGTGCCATCAGGCAGGGGGTAGGTACTGAAGCTTTCTTT.

The gene calls are TRBV29-1 and TRBJ1-1; 10 bases line up with TRBD1. The J segment lost 11 bases and the V segment lost 5 bases, leaving 8 bases of the junction unmatched. The length of the CDR3 is 12 residues. Germline CDR1 and CDR2: SQVTM and ANQGSEA. The CDR3 DNA is TGCAGCGTTTCACCGGGACAGGGGTTGGCTTTCTTT. Protein: CSVSPGQGLAFF.

The chain joins TRBV7-6 to TRBJ2-3; TRBD2 aligns across 10 bases. After removal of 4 bases from V and 1 base from J, the junction contained 8 bases not matched to a gene. In germline, CDR1 is SGHVS, CDR2 FNYEAQ. CDR3 size: 17 residues. DNA for the CDR3: TGTGCCAGCAGCTCCTCGGCTAGCGGGAGTCGCACAGATACGCAGTATTTT. It translates to CASSSSASGSRTDTQYF.

V usage is TRBV13 and J usage is TRBJ1-5; TRBD1 is a possible D gene (6 bases). The V end lost 4 bases, the J end lost 7 bases, and 14 bases lay between the germline ends. The CDR3 is 14 residues long. The germline V gene encodes CDR1 PRHDT and CDR2 FYEKMQ (reference sequence). CDR3: CASSYGPGAQPQHF. For the CDR3, the DNA is TGTGCCAGCAGCTACGGACCAGGGGCCCAGCCCCAGCATTTT. The whole variable domain, remainder taken from reference TRBV13 and TRBJ1-5, is AAGVIQSPRHLIKEKRETATLKCYPIPRHDTVYWYQQGPGQDPQFLISFYEKMQSDKGSIPDRFSAQQFSDYHSELNMSSLELGDSALYFCASSYGPGAQPQHFGDGTRLSIL.

Only one count was recorded for this clone. The chain is built from TRBV7-8 and TRBJ1-4; unclear D gene. CDR3 size: 15 residues. Looked up from germline, CDR1 is SGHVS and CDR2 is FQNEAQ. The V and J ends lost 5 bases and 4 bases respectively, with 14 bases between them. CDR3 sequence (DNA): TGTGCCAGCAGCCCCGCCCCTCTATTTAATGAAAAACTGTTTTTT. Residues: CASSPAPLFNEKLFF.

The chain combines TRBV30 with TRBJ2-3, with 10 bases lining up with TRBD2. Germline assignment: CDR1 GTSNPN and CDR2 SVGIG (reference sequence). J lost 2 bases, V lost 2 bases, and 13 bases had no gene match. The CDR3 consists of 18 residues. This CDR3 is CAWSPPPLLAGNTDTQYF. CDR3 coding DNA: TGTGCCTGGAGTCCGCCTCCTTTACTAGCGGGAAACACAGATACGCAGTATTTT. The complete variable domain, with remaining parts taken from reference TRBV30 and TRBJ2-3, reads SQTIHQWPATLVQPVGSPLSLECTVEGTSNPNLYWYRQAAGRGLQLLFYSVGIGQISSEVPQNLSASRPQDRQFILSSKKLLLSDSGFYLCAWSPPPLLAGNTDTQYFGPGTRLTVL.

The rearrangement links TRBV19 to TRBJ2-2; D may be TRBD2 (5 bases). Germline V gives CDR1 LNHDA, CDR2 SQIVND (reference sequence). The CDR3 contains 13 residues. Trimming shortened V by 3 bases and J by 7 bases, and 9 bases separated the two germline ends. This CDR3 is CASSIWSGGELFF. DNA of the CDR3: TGTGCCAGTAGTATTTGGAGCGGCGGGGAGCTGTTTTTT. Full variable domain (rest looked up from reference TRBV19 and TRBJ2-2): DGGITQSPKYLFRKEGQNVTLSCEQNLNHDAMYWYRQDPGQGLRLIYYSQIVNDFQKGDIAEGYSVSREKKESFPLTVTSAQKNPTAFYLCASSIWSGGELFFGEGSRLTVL.

This clone appeared once. V is TRBV6-5 and J is TRBJ1-1, with TRBD1 as a possible D gene (6 bases). V was trimmed by 8 bases and J by 6 bases, leaving 10 bases between them. Per the germline V gene, CDR1 is MNHEY and CDR2 is SVGAGI. The CDR3 is made up of 11 amino acids. The CDR3 here is CASGGDPEAFF. Here the CDR3 DNA reads TGTGCCAGCGGGGGCGATCCTGAAGCTTTCTTT.

This clone came up once. The chain is built from TRBV5-4 and TRBJ2-7; TRBD1 is a possible D gene (6 bases). CDR1 is SGHNT, CDR2 YYREEE, per germline (reference sequence). V lost 4 bases and J lost 10, with 18 bases in between. The CDR3 is 13 residues long. The DNA for the CDR3 is TGTGCCAGCAGCCGGGATCGACAGGATTCACAGTACTTC. Its protein product is CASSRDRQDSQYF.

This chain uses TRBV7-9 with TRBJ1-1; D remains ambiguous. V was trimmed by 0 bases and J by 6 bases, leaving 11 bases between them. The CDR3 length is 14 residues. Germline CDR1 and CDR2: SEHNR and FQNEAQ (reference sequence). Here the CDR3 DNA reads TGTGCCAGCAGCTTAGCGGCGGGTAATGCTGAAGCTTTCTTT. Translated: CASSLAAGNAEAFF.

The CDR3 loop is CASSYSRGGGHGYTF. In DNA form, the CDR3 reads TGTGCCAGCAGTTACTCGAGAGGCGGCGGGCATGGCTACACCTTC. V is TRBV6-5 and J is TRBJ1-2; D is unclear. V lost 0 bases, J lost 6 bases, and 14 bases lay in between. The length of the CDR3 is 15 residues. CDR1 is MNHEY and CDR2 is SVGAGI in the germline V gene.

V gene TRBV10-2 combines with J gene TRBJ2-1; D perhaps matches TRBD1 (5 bases). There are 18 residues in the CDR3. The ends were cut back, 0 bases at V and 0 bases at J, with 15 bases in the middle. CDR1 and CDR2 from the germline V gene are WSHSY and SAAADI. CDR3 sequence (DNA): TGCGCCAGCAGTGAGTCGAAGGGGCGGATGAGCTCCTACAATGAGCAGTTCTTC. Protein: CASSESKGRMSSYNEQFF.

This clone was seen a handful of times. This rearrangement joins TRBV7-8 to TRBJ2-7, with D perhaps TRBD1 (6 bases). CDR3 length equals 14 residues. V lost 5 bases and J 3 bases, leaving 14 bases between the germline ends. Germline CDR1 reads SGHVS; CDR2 reads FQNEAQ. CDR3 in amino acids: CASSRSGQSYEQYF. CDR3 bases: TGTGCCAGCAGCCGAAGCGGACAGAGCTACGAGCAGTACTTC.

CDR3 bases: TGCGCCATCCTGACAGGGGCGAAGCAAGGCTACACCTTC. It specifies CAILTGAKQGYTF. The gene calls are TRBV23-1 and TRBJ1-2; 8 bases map to TRBD1. TRBV23-1 is classed as an ORF, of uncertain function. The CDR3 length is 13 residues. After removal of 10 bases from V and 8 bases from J, the junction contained 12 bases not matched to a gene.

In its sample, this clone was seen a few times. The chain recombines TRBV28 with TRBJ1-6; 7 positions agree with TRBD1. The CDR3 runs 13 residues. In germline, CDR1 is MDHEN, CDR2 SYDVKM. Losses at the gene ends were 6 bases for V and 6 bases for J; bases not matched to a gene: 2. The CDR3 spells CASRGGSNSPLHF. The CDR3 DNA reads TGTGCCAGCAGAGGGGGCAGTAATTCACCCCTCCACTTT.

This clone was counted a single time. V usage is TRBV11-3 and J usage is TRBJ1-5, with 8 bases identical to TRBD1. CDR1 is SGHNT, CDR2 YENEEA, per germline. J gave up 4 bases and V 6 bases, and 5 bases lay outside the gene matches. This CDR3 spans 14 amino acids. The CDR3 here is CASRPGQGNQPQHF. As DNA, the CDR3 is TGTGCCAGCAGACCCGGACAGGGTAATCAGCCCCAGCATTTT.

This chain joins TRBV27 and TRBJ2-7; D might be TRBD2 (6 bases). The V gene lost 4 bases and the J gene lost 0 bases, with 19 bases spanning the gap. Germline loops: CDR1 MNHEY, CDR2 SMNVEV (reference sequence). The CDR3 length is 17 residues. CDR3 nucleotide sequence: TGTGCCAGCAGTTCCGCGACTAGTTTATATCCCTCCTACGAGCAGTACTTC. Translation: CASSSATSLYPSYEQYF.

The gene calls are TRBV4-1 and TRBJ1-4; no clear D gene. The germline V gene encodes CDR1 MGHRA and CDR2 YSYEKL. The CDR3 is 14 residues long. V dropped 1 base and J dropped 8 bases, with 11 bases sitting between them. The CDR3 bases are TGCGCCAGCAGCCAAGTCTCGGTTCGGGAAAAACTGTTTTTT. This gives the protein CASSQVSVREKLFF.

The chain is built from TRBV9 and TRBJ2-1, with 8 bases aligning to TRBD1. The CDR3 runs to 14 residues. Germline trimming cut 4 bases from V and 9 bases from J; bases unmatched to any gene: 9. Germline V lookup: CDR1 SGDLS, CDR2 YYNGEE. CDR3 region: CASSSPSGGGEQFF. CDR3 DNA sequence: TGTGCCAGCAGCTCACCGTCAGGGGGCGGTGAGCAGTTCTTC. Variable domain in full (rest from reference TRBV9 and TRBJ2-1): DSGVTQTPKHLITATGQRVTLRCSPRSGDLSVYWYQQSLDQGLQFLIQYYNGEERAKGNILERFSAQQFPDLHSELNLSSLELGDSALYFCASSSPSGGGEQFFGPGTRLTVL.

The chain has TRBV30 and TRBJ2-7, with D uncertain. CDR1 and CDR2 from the germline V gene are GTSNPN and SVGIG (reference sequence). This CDR3 spans 12 amino acids. V lost 2 bases, J lost 2 bases, and 7 bases lay in between. The CDR3 reads CAWSHDTYEQYF. The CDR3 DNA follows: TGTGCCTGGAGTCATGACACCTACGAGCAGTACTTC. Full variable domain (missing parts from reference TRBV30 and TRBJ2-7): SQTIHQWPATLVQPVGSPLSLECTVEGTSNPNLYWYRQAAGRGLQLLFYSVGIGQISSEVPQNLSASRPQDRQFILSSKKLLLSDSGFYLCAWSHDTYEQYFGPGTRLTVT.

The rearrangement uses TRBV5-1 and TRBJ2-6; 7 nucleotides line up with TRBD2. CDR3 length: 15 amino acids. V dropped 7 bases and J dropped 2; count of bases not matched to a gene: 6. Germline CDR1 and CDR2: SGHRS and YFSETQ. CDR3: CASGRDVAGANVLTF. CDR3 sequence (DNA): TGCGCCAGCGGGAGGGATGTGGCTGGGGCCAACGTCCTGACTTTC.

The chain employs TRBV10-3 and TRBJ1-4; TRBD1 matches at 7 bases. Germline-derived CDR1 and CDR2 are ENHRY and SYGVKD. This CDR3 is 16 amino acids long. J lost 3 bases, V lost 2 bases, and 6 bases had no gene match. DNA for the CDR3: TGTGCCATCAGTGAGAAGTGGACAGGATCTAATGAAAAACTGTTTTTT. This gives the protein CAISEKWTGSNEKLFF.

The chain carries TRBV21-1 and TRBJ2-7; TRBD1, the D gene given by the table, was not confirmed from the DNA. TRBV21-1 is listed as a pseudogene. CDR3 length: 15 residues. CDR3 region: CASSLPDREAYEQYF. The CDR3 DNA follows: TGTGCCAGCAGCCTCCCGGACAGGGAAGCCTACGAGCAGTACTTC.

The chain uses TRBV7-9 and TRBJ2-3; D gene uncertain. The CDR3 extends over 15 amino acids. Deletions cut 3 bases from V and 1 base from J, with 11 bases between. In germline, CDR1 is SEHNR, CDR2 FQNEAQ (reference sequence). DNA of the CDR3: TGTGCCAGCAGCTTCGGGTCTCGGGGCACAGATACGCAGTATTTT. This gives the protein CASSFGSRGTDTQYF.

J is TRBJ2-7 and V is TRBV5-6, with a tentative D call TRBD2 (6 bases). V was trimmed by 7 bases and J by 5 bases, leaving 13 bases between them. Germline CDR1 SGHDT, CDR2 YYEEEE. There are 12 residues in the CDR3. The chain's CDR3 is CASEGGIHEQYF. The CDR3 coding sequence is TGTGCCAGCGAGGGCGGGATCCACGAGCAGTACTTC.